The 7 T cell receptor beta chains given below trace back to one sample, sequenced in a study of blood T cell repertoires in COVID-19. Generated by immunoSEQ multiplex PCR, the TCRdb table keeps only in-frame clones and is missing some. This sample carries roughly 670,000 clones, more than 80% of them seen once, and the ten largest clones take approximately 0.3%. Sequenced input: peripheral blood. All receptors come from a woman aged 18-29 years with acute or convalescent COVID-19.

Concerning this clone: The same CDR3 can be traced to other DNA sequences in this sample. In DNA form, the CDR3 reads TGTGCCAGCAGTTTAGCAGGGGGTTATGGCTACACCTTC. This sequence encodes CASSLAGGYGYTF. The gene calls are TRBV12-3 or TRBV12-4 and TRBJ1-2, with a weak D call TRBD1 (6 bases). V gave up 0 bases and J gave up 5 bases, with 7 bases separating them. The CDR3 spans 13 residues.

The chain uses TRBV5-1 and TRBJ1-2; D unclear. Trimming pared 3 bases from V and 8 bases from J, leaving 23 bases between. This CDR3 region has 16 residues. Germline V gene lookup returns CDR1 SGHRS and CDR2 YFSETQ. CDR3 nucleotides: TGCGCCAGCAGCTCATTCTCTGTAAGGGAGTCGTGGGGCTACACCTTC. Residues: CASSSFSVRESWGYTF.

The rearrangement links TRBV6-1 to TRBJ2-3; unclear D gene. The CDR3 length is 14 residues. Trimming removed 2 bases at V and 1 base at J, with 7 bases between. Per the germline V gene, CDR1 is MNHNS and CDR2 is SASEGT. Here the CDR3 reads CASSETPGTDTQYF. For the CDR3, the DNA is TGTGCCAGCAGTGAAACCCCAGGCACAGATACGCAGTATTTT.

The CDR3 DNA is TGCAGCGCTGAGAAGTGGGGAAGGGGGGCTTTCTTT. Translating it yields CSAEKWGRGAFF. The rearrangement joins TRBV29-1 to TRBJ1-1, with D perhaps TRBD1 (6 bases). The CDR3 has 12 amino acids. Germline assignment: CDR1 SQVTM and CDR2 ANQGSEA. V lost 7 bases and J lost 11, with 20 bases in between.

This clone was recorded a few times. Here the CDR3 reads CASSLPDGEANYGYTF. The CDR3 region has the DNA TGTGCCAGCAGCCTGCCGGACGGGGAAGCGAACTATGGCTACACCTTC. V gene TRBV21-1 combines with J gene TRBJ1-2. TRBV21-1 is designated a pseudogene. The CDR3 is 16 amino acids.

V gene TRBV7-9 combines with J gene TRBJ2-7; TRBD1 might be the D (6 bases). The CDR3 spans 14 residues. CDR1 is SEHNR and CDR2 is FQNEAQ in the germline V gene (reference sequence). Trimming removed 4 bases at V and 2 bases at J, with 12 bases between. DNA of the CDR3: TGTGCCAGCAGCTCGCCGGACAGCCCCTACGAGCAGTACTTC. This codes for CASSSPDSPYEQYF.

J is TRBJ1-6 and V is TRBV5-1, with TRBD1 identical over 7 bases. Germline CDR1 is SGHRS and CDR2 is YFSETQ. J gave up 4 bases and V 3 bases, and 7 bases lay outside the gene matches. The CDR3 consists of 16 residues. CDR3 in DNA: TGCGCCAGCAGCTCACCCCCGGGACAGTATAATTCACCCCTCCACTTT. This codes for CASSSPPGQYNSPLHF.